The 9 T cell receptor beta chains listed next were all sequenced from one sample in a study of T-cell memory formation after mild COVID-19. Using its own MiXCR run on the 5' RACE reads, TCRdb lists one record per CDR3 protein. The table shows a few hundred thousand distinct CDR3 sequences, with approximately 19% occurring only once. The sequenced sample was PBMCs or a T cell subset sorted from them (not recorded which). Receptors originate from a man younger than 35 who had mild COVID-19 (a few samples of this study predate the infection). Cell type and time point are not known.

This clonotype turned up a few times. The V gene is TRBV12-3 or TRBV12-4, the J gene TRBJ1-5, with TRBD1 matching over 7 bases. CDR3 length: 14 residues. V lost 5 bases, J lost 6 bases, and 7 bases stayed unmatched. The CDR3 DNA reads TGTGCCAGCAGTGAGCAGGGGGGCGGTCAGCCCCAGCATTTT. It translates to CASSEQGGGQPQHF.

The V call is TRBV29-1, the J call TRBJ2-1; D may match TRBD1 or TRBD2 (5 bases each). Germline V lookup: CDR1 SQVTM, CDR2 ANQGSEA. CDR3 length: 14 amino acids. The V gene lost 6 bases and the J gene lost 1 base, with 13 bases spanning the gap. Written as DNA, the CDR3 is TGCAGCGTAGCCGGGACGCCTTCCTACAATGAGCAGTTCTTC. It codes for CSVAGTPSYNEQFF.

This clonotype was seen more than once but under ten times. This chain connects TRBV29-1 to TRBJ2-3; 8 bases align to TRBD2. The germline gives CDR1 SQVTM, CDR2 ANQGSEA. The CDR3 is made up of 14 amino acids. The ends lost 7 bases at V and 0 bases at J; junction bases unmatched: 6. CDR3: CSARTSSSTDTQYF. The CDR3 DNA is TGCAGCGCCCGGACTAGCAGCAGCACAGATACGCAGTATTTT.

The chain joins TRBV6-6 to TRBJ1-2; D ambiguous. V lost 4 bases and J 6 bases, leaving 21 bases between the germline ends. Germline CDR1 reads MNHNY; CDR2 reads SVGAGI (reference sequence). This CDR3 has 16 amino acids. In DNA form, the CDR3 reads TGTGCCAGCAGTTCGACACGGGGAGAGACCGATCATGGCTACACCTTC. Residues: CASSSTRGETDHGYTF.

This clonotype was detected a few times. The chain uses TRBV27 and TRBJ2-7; TRBD1 agrees at 7 bases. Germline lookup yields CDR1 MNHEY and CDR2 SMNVEV (reference sequence). J gave up 9 bases and V 6 bases, and 11 bases lay outside the gene matches. CDR3 length: 13 residues. Here the CDR3 reads CASRPTGRVGQYF. CDR3 DNA sequence: TGTGCCAGCAGACCGACAGGGCGGGTTGGGCAGTACTTC.

This clonotype was counted many times. This rearrangement joins TRBV5-4 to TRBJ1-2; D gene ambiguous. Germline values: CDR1 SGHNT, CDR2 YYREEE (reference sequence). The CDR3 is 13 amino acids. Trimming shortened V by 2 bases and J by 3 bases, and 8 bases separated the two germline ends. DNA of the CDR3: TGTGCCAGCAGCTTCGGACCCGACTATGGCTACACCTTC. Its translation is CASSFGPDYGYTF.

This clonotype was detected ten times or more. The chain joins TRBV7-6 to TRBJ2-2; D may be TRBD1 or TRBD2 (5 bases each). This CDR3 is 16 amino acids long. Germline V lookup: CDR1 SGHVS, CDR2 FNYEAQ. The V end was cut by 5 bases, the J end by 0 bases, with 13 bases between. CDR3 bases: TGTGCCAGCAGCCCAGGGTCGGGGACGAACACCGGGGAGCTGTTTTTT. This gives the protein CASSPGSGTNTGELFF.

The rearrangement uses TRBV28 and TRBJ2-2; TRBD2 is a possible D gene (5 bases). V lost 5 bases and J lost 1, with 14 bases in between. Germline lookup yields CDR1 MDHEN and CDR2 SYDVKM. The CDR3 totals 16 residues. Here the CDR3 DNA reads TGTGCCAGCAGTCCCTCACTTGCGGGGAACACCGGGGAGCTGTTTTTT. Its translation: CASSPSLAGNTGELFF.

CDR3 in DNA: TGTGCCAGCAGTTACTCTGCTAGCGGGGGGTACGAGCAGTACTTC. Translating it yields CASSYSASGGYEQYF. The V gene is TRBV6-2 or TRBV6-3, the J gene TRBJ2-7, with 11 positions matching TRBD2. The germline V gene has CDR1 MNHEY and CDR2 SVGEGT. The CDR3 loop spans 15 amino acids. J was trimmed by 4 bases and V by 0 bases; bases with no gene match: 2.